One and the same sample provided the 8 T cell receptor beta chains below, sequenced in a study of neurological immune-mediated disorders. From the 5' RACE reads, TCRdb called clonotypes with MiXCR, one entry per CDR3 protein. The sample contains about 120,000 distinct CDR3 sequences, about 3.4% of which appear only once. Specimen: PBMCs. The source is a woman aged 25 to 39 with multiple sclerosis.

The table lists this clonotype with many counts. J is TRBJ2-7 and V is TRBV20-1; 7 bases line up with TRBD1. The CDR3 runs to 12 residues. The germline gives CDR1 DFQATT, CDR2 SNEGSKA (reference sequence). The ends lost 5 bases at V and 4 bases at J; junction bases unmatched: 5. CDR3 DNA: TGCAGTGCTTCTGACAGGGTATACGAGCAGTACTTC. It encodes CSASDRVYEQYF.

This sequence joins TRBV6-2 or TRBV6-3 and TRBJ2-7; 8 bases agree with TRBD1. Germline V CDR1 and CDR2: MNHEY, SVGEGT. The J segment lost 9 bases and the V segment lost 4 bases, leaving 8 bases of the junction unmatched. The CDR3 covers 13 residues. CDR3 loop: CASSLPGQAGQYF. The DNA of the CDR3 is TGTGCCAGCAGTTTGCCGGGACAGGCTGGGCAGTACTTC.

This clonotype was counted many times. This chain links TRBV4-1 with TRBJ1-1; D gene uncertain. Deletions cut 0 bases from V and 2 bases from J, with 16 bases between. CDR1 and CDR2 (germline): MGHRA, YSYEKL. This CDR3 is built from 17 residues. The DNA of the CDR3 is TGCGCCAGCAGCCAAGAACCGGTGACCCTGGGAAACACTGAAGCTTTCTTT. This encodes CASSQEPVTLGNTEAFF.

The table lists this clonotype with many counts. This chain uses TRBV7-9 with TRBJ2-3, with 10 bases fitting TRBD2. The germline V gene encodes CDR1 SEHNR and CDR2 FQNEAQ (reference sequence). V lost 2 bases and J lost 3; bases outside the gene matches: 5. The CDR3 is 16 residues long. CDR3 in DNA: TGTGCCAGCAGCTTATCCAGGACTAGCGGAACAGATACGCAGTATTTT. This codes for CASSLSRTSGTDTQYF.

This clonotype came up many times. V and J are TRBV10-3 and TRBJ2-3; 7 positions match TRBD2. V was pared by 3 bases and J by 6 bases, with 12 bases of the junction left unmatched. Germline V gives CDR1 ENHRY, CDR2 SYGVKD. The CDR3 totals 16 residues. The CDR3 bases are TGTGCCATCAGTGAAGACCGTGGGAGGGCCACGGATACGCAGTATTTT. It specifies CAISEDRGRATDTQYF.

This clonotype was recorded many times. This chain uses TRBV12-3 or TRBV12-4 with TRBJ2-1; tentatively, D is TRBD2 (5 bases). The ends were cut back, 5 bases at V and 3 bases at J, with 11 bases in the middle. The CDR3 has 14 residues. The CDR3 region has the DNA TGTGCCAGCAGTCCGACGGGAATCTACAATGAGCAGTTCTTC. Residues: CASSPTGIYNEQFF.

This clonotype was seen a handful of times. The chain is built from TRBV5-1 and TRBJ2-2, with a possible D match to TRBD2 (5 bases). Germline CDR1 reads SGHRS; CDR2 reads YFSETQ. The ends were cut back, 6 bases at V and 0 bases at J, with 15 bases in the middle. The CDR3 length is 16 residues. The CDR3 DNA reads as TGCGCCAGCACCTTCACTAGTGCTGCGAACACCGGGGAGCTGTTTTTT. Translation gives CASTFTSAANTGELFF.

This clonotype was detected many times. V gene TRBV18 combines with J gene TRBJ2-5, with 7 bases matching TRBD2. V was pared by 0 bases and J by 2 bases, with 0 bases of the junction left unmatched. Germline-derived CDR1 and CDR2 are KGHSH and LQKENI. The CDR3 contains 14 residues. DNA of the CDR3: TGTGCCAGCTCACCACCACTAGCGCAAGAGACCCAGTACTTC. This codes for CASSPPLAQETQYF.